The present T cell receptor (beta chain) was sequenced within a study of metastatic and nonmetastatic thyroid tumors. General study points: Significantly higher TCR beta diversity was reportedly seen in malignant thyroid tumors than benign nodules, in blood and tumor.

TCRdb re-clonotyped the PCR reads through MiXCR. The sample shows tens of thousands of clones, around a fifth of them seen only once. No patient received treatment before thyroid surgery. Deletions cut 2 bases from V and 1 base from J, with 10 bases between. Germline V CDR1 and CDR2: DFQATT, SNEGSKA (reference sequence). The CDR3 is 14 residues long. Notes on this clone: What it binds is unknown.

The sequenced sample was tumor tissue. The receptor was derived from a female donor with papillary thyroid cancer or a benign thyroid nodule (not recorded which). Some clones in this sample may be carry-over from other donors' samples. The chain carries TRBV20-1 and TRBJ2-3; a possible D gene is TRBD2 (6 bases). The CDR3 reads CSARLGTGTDTQYF. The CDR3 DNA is TGCAGTGCTAGACTCGGGACTGGCACAGATACGCAGTATTTT.